One sample yielded the 26 T cell receptor beta chains listed below, sequenced in a study of blood T cell repertoires in COVID-19 (dated by TCRdb to about 2020). The library came from the immunoSEQ multiplex PCR assay. What TCRdb holds here is the immuneACCESS table cut down to in-frame rearrangements. Part of the clones is not present; checked against another copy, under half of the missing clones reflect an unresolved V gene, and the others are unexplained. For this sample the table gives approximately 500,000 clones, of which 70% to 90% were detected only once. The top ten clones comprise about 8.2% of the sample. The sample comprised peripheral blood. The receptors come from a woman aged 45 to 65 with COVID-19, enrolled during active disease.

This clone was recorded a few times. The rearrangement links TRBV21-1 to TRBJ2-2; the table's TRBD1 call for D was not verified on the DNA. TRBV21-1 is annotated as a pseudogene. This CDR3 contains 16 residues. CDR3 DNA sequence: TGTGCCAGCTCCCCAGGGGGCAGACCGAACACCGGGGAGCTGTTTTTT. Protein sequence: CASSPGGRPNTGELFF.

This chain joins TRBV5-1 and TRBJ2-3; TRBD1 matches at 9 bases. Trimming took 3 bases from V and 2 from J; bases not matched to a gene: 4. This CDR3 comprises 15 residues. Germline V gives CDR1 SGHRS, CDR2 YFSETQ. The CDR3 DNA reads as TGCGCCAGCAGCTGGGGACAGGGCGACACAGATACGCAGTATTTT. Protein product: CASSWGQGDTDTQYF.

The chain carries TRBV5-1 and TRBJ2-3; perhaps TRBD1 as D (6 bases). The CDR3 has 16 residues. CDR1 and CDR2 from the germline V gene are SGHRS and YFSETQ. V lost 2 bases and J lost 2, with 15 bases in between. The CDR3: CASSLRPDRNTDTQYF. The CDR3 DNA reads TGCGCCAGCAGCTTAAGGCCGGACAGAAACACAGATACGCAGTATTTT. The full variable domain, its missing parts supplied by reference TRBV5-1 and TRBJ2-3, is KAGVTQTPRYLIKTRGQQVTLSCSPISGHRSVSWYQQTPGQGLQFLFEYFSETQRNKGNFPGRFSGRQFSNSRSEMNVSTLELGDSALYLCASSLRPDRNTDTQYFGPGTRLTVL.

This clone was recorded a few times. The gene calls are TRBV7-6 and TRBJ1-1, with 7 bases aligning to TRBD1. V was pared by 3 bases and J by 0 bases, with 13 bases of the junction left unmatched. The CDR3 contains 18 residues. Germline CDR1 SGHVS, CDR2 FNYEAQ. CDR3 sequence reads: CASSFSQGDRRMNTEAFF. The CDR3, as DNA: TGTGCCAGCAGCTTTAGCCAAGGGGACAGACGGATGAACACTGAAGCTTTCTTT.

The V call is TRBV29-1, the J call TRBJ1-1, with D perhaps matching TRBD1 (5 bases). From germline, CDR1 is SQVTM and CDR2 ANQGSEA. With 7 bases removed from V and 4 bases from J, the gap between germline ends came to 28 bases. The CDR3 is 17 amino acids. CDR3 region: CSATGGDMVTGRTEAFF. In nucleotides, the CDR3 is TGCAGCGCTACCGGAGGGGATATGGTTACTGGGCGCACTGAAGCTTTCTTT.

Notes on this clone: The identical CDR3 is also encoded by other nucleotide sequences in the sample. The chain combines TRBV6-5 with TRBJ1-4, with 9 bases matching TRBD1. Germline V gene lookup returns CDR1 MNHEY and CDR2 SVGAGI. The trim removed 5 bases at V and 7 bases at J, leaving 5 bases unmatched. The CDR3 extends over 14 amino acids. CDR3 loop: CASSPTGGGEKLFF. The CDR3 DNA sequence: TGTGCCAGCAGTCCCACAGGGGGCGGTGAAAAACTGTTTTTT.

In nucleotides, the CDR3 is TGTGCCAGTAGTAAAGGGGCGATGGCCAAAAACATTCAGTACTTC. Protein: CASSKGAMAKNIQYF. This chain joins TRBV19 and TRBJ2-4; D may be TRBD1 (5 bases). The V end lost 4 bases, the J end lost 1 base, and 11 bases lay between the germline ends. The CDR3 contains 15 residues. Germline lookup yields CDR1 LNHDA and CDR2 SQIVND (reference sequence).

The CDR3: CASTRTGTNYGYTF. The CDR3 bases are TGTGCCAGCACCCGGACAGGAACTAACTATGGCTACACCTTC. The chain has TRBV2 and TRBJ1-2, with TRBD1 identical over 7 bases. The germline gives CDR1 SNHLY, CDR2 FYNNEI. The CDR3 loop spans 14 amino acids. V was pared by 7 bases and J by 0 bases, with 5 bases of the junction left unmatched.

This clone was counted once. The chain uses TRBV28 and TRBJ1-2; D is unclear. This CDR3 has 15 amino acids. Germline CDR1 and CDR2: MDHEN and SYDVKM. Trimming removed 7 bases at V and 3 bases at J, with 18 bases between. The CDR3 DNA follows: TGTGCCAGCACCCCCAGAGGGTCACCCTACTATGGCTACACCTTC. It yields the protein CASTPRGSPYYGYTF.

This clone was counted between two and nine times. The chain employs TRBV2 and TRBJ2-7, with D possibly TRBD2 on 6 matching bases. The V and J ends lost 4 bases and 1 base respectively, with 14 bases between them. There are 15 residues in the CDR3. Germline lookup yields CDR1 SNHLY and CDR2 FYNNEI. CDR3 residues: CASSVRGWGSYEQYF. CDR3 coding DNA: TGTGCCAGCAGTGTCCGGGGGTGGGGTTCCTACGAGCAGTACTTC.

This rearrangement joins TRBV18 to TRBJ2-1, with D maybe TRBD1 (5 bases). V dropped 0 bases and J dropped 5 bases, with 17 bases sitting between them. The germline V gene encodes CDR1 KGHSH and CDR2 LQKENI. The CDR3 consists of 17 residues. CDR3 protein: CASSPPQGLGVNNEQFF. The DNA for the CDR3 is TGTGCCAGCTCACCACCCCAGGGTCTAGGAGTAAACAATGAGCAGTTCTTC.

V and J are TRBV6-1 and TRBJ1-5; TRBD1 might be the D (5 bases). The length of the CDR3 is 16 residues. V lost 3 bases and J lost 5, with 17 bases in between. The germline gives CDR1 MNHNS, CDR2 SASEGT. The chain's CDR3 is CASSDETARSYQPQHF. CDR3 nucleotide sequence: TGTGCCAGCAGTGATGAGACAGCCAGGTCCTATCAGCCCCAGCATTTT.

A single count supports this clone. V usage is TRBV28 and J usage is TRBJ2-2; 9 positions agree with TRBD1. The CDR3 has 14 residues. J was trimmed by 5 bases and V by 7 bases; bases with no gene match: 5. Germline lookup yields CDR1 MDHEN and CDR2 SYDVKM. The CDR3 here is CASKGQGETGELFF. CDR3 DNA: TGTGCCAGCAAGGGACAGGGTGAAACCGGGGAGCTGTTTTTT.

The chain employs TRBV7-3 and TRBJ2-1; D is undetermined. V was pared by 5 bases and J by 6 bases, with 11 bases between. CDR1 and CDR2 from the germline V gene are SGHTA and FQGTGA. The CDR3 runs to 13 residues. Written as DNA, the CDR3 is TGTGCCAGCAGCCAAAGTCCGGGCAATGAGCAGTTCTTC. It translates to CASSQSPGNEQFF. The full variable domain, rest sourced from reference TRBV7-3 and TRBJ2-1, is GAGVSQTPSNKVTEKGKYVELRCDPISGHTALYWYRQSLGQGPEFLIYFQGTGAADDSGLPNDRFFAVRPEGSVSTLKIQRTERGDSAVYLCASSQSPGNEQFFGPGTRLTVL.

The chain links TRBV10-2 to TRBJ2-1, with TRBD2 matching 7 bases. After removal of 5 bases from V and 6 bases from J, the junction contained 4 bases not matched to a gene. This CDR3 has 13 amino acids. Germline CDR1 is WSHSY and CDR2 is SAAADI. The DNA of the CDR3 is TGCGCCAGCAGTAGGACTAGTATCAATGAGCAGTTCTTC. Residues: CASSRTSINEQFF.

CDR3 sequence (DNA): TGTGCCAGTAGTATGACAGTCATCTCCTACAATGAGCAGTTCTTC. Its translation is CASSMTVISYNEQFF. V usage is TRBV19 and J usage is TRBJ2-1, with D possibly matching TRBD1 (5 bases). The germline V gene has CDR1 LNHDA and CDR2 SQIVND (reference sequence). CDR3 size: 15 residues. Trimming took off 3 bases at V and 0 bases at J, with 9 bases between the two ends.

V gene TRBV2 combines with J gene TRBJ1-2; the D is unclear. Germline V gives CDR1 SNHLY, CDR2 FYNNEI. Trimming removed 7 bases at V and 8 bases at J, with 11 bases between. There are 11 residues in the CDR3. The CDR3 DNA is TGTGCCAGCATCATAGCCTGGGGCTACACCTTC. Translation gives CASIIAWGYTF.

The gene calls are TRBV12-3 or TRBV12-4 and TRBJ1-2; unclear D gene. The ends were cut back, 6 bases at V and 8 bases at J, with 16 bases in the middle. This CDR3 has 13 amino acids. The CDR3 here is CASSPVNMEGYTF. In DNA form, the CDR3 reads TGTGCCAGCAGCCCCGTAAATATGGAGGGCTACACCTTC.

This clone was picked up one time. The chain employs TRBV6-4 and TRBJ2-3; 7 bases align to TRBD1. With V trimmed by 6 bases and J by 7 bases, 16 bases remained unmatched. From germline, CDR1 is MRHNA and CDR2 SNTAGT. The CDR3 extends over 16 amino acids. CDR3 sequence reads: CASSPGTAPEHHTQYF. The CDR3 DNA reads TGTGCCAGCAGCCCAGGGACAGCACCGGAGCACCATACGCAGTATTTT.

The V gene is TRBV19, the J gene TRBJ1-1, with 12 nucleotides matching TRBD1. Germline V lookup: CDR1 LNHDA, CDR2 SQIVND (reference sequence). J gave up 5 bases and V 10 bases, and 8 bases lay outside the gene matches. The CDR3 sequence is 14 residues long. The CDR3 region is CATRGQGARTEAFF. For the CDR3, the DNA is TGTGCCACCAGGGGACAGGGGGCGCGGACTGAAGCTTTCTTT.

The chain links TRBV10-3 to TRBJ2-3; no clear D. CDR3 length: 13 residues. Per the germline V gene, CDR1 is ENHRY and CDR2 is SYGVKD. Trimming removed 4 bases at V and 0 bases at J, with 5 bases between. CDR3 coding DNA: TGTGCCATCAGTGCTGGCAGCACAGATACGCAGTATTTT. Translating gives CAISAGSTDTQYF.

In DNA form, the CDR3 reads TGTGCCACCAGTGACCCCGGGGGACAGGGCTTCAGGCAGTACTTC. Residues: CATSDPGGQGFRQYF. The chain combines TRBV24-1 with TRBJ2-7, with 9 bases that match TRBD1. Germline CDR1 reads KGHDR; CDR2 reads SFDVKD. V shed 4 bases, J shed 9 bases, and the junction held 12 bases outside the gene matches. This CDR3 has 15 residues.

The chain is built from TRBV13 and TRBJ1-2; TRBD1 agrees at 9 bases. Looked up from germline, CDR1 is PRHDT and CDR2 is FYEKMQ (reference sequence). The CDR3 totals 15 residues. Trimming cost V 0 bases and J 5 bases; bases outside gene matches: 4. The CDR3 coding sequence is TGTGCCAGCAGCTTAGGGACGGGACAGGGTTATGGCTACACCTTC. Its protein is CASSLGTGQGYGYTF.

The genes are TRBV13 and TRBJ2-6; possibly TRBD2 for D (5 bases). V was shortened by 5 bases and J by 0 bases, with 11 bases between the two germline ends. The CDR3 has 16 residues. Germline V gene sequence: CDR1 PRHDT, CDR2 FYEKMQ (reference sequence). CDR3 loop: CASSPTGSSGANVLTF. CDR3 nucleotides: TGTGCCAGCAGCCCCACGGGGAGCTCTGGGGCCAACGTCCTGACTTTC.

The rearrangement joins TRBV5-4 to TRBJ2-2, with D hard to call. The V and J ends lost 2 bases and 3 bases respectively, with 5 bases between them. Germline V gives CDR1 SGHNT, CDR2 YYREEE (reference sequence). There are 13 residues in the CDR3. CDR3 bases: TGTGCCAGCAGCTTCCTCGACACCGGGGAGCTGTTTTTT. Amino acids: CASSFLDTGELFF. Looking up the rest from reference TRBV5-4 and TRBJ2-2 gives the full variable domain: ETGVTQSPTHLIKTRGQQVTLRCSSQSGHNTVSWYQQALGQGPQFIFQYYREEENGRGNFPPRFSGLQFPNYSSELNVNALELDDSALYLCASSFLDTGELFFGEGSRLTVL.

The chain carries TRBV6-6 and TRBJ2-7; TRBD2 agrees at 12 bases. The germline V gene has CDR1 MNHNY and CDR2 SVGAGI (reference sequence). The length of the CDR3 is 16 residues. Losses at the gene ends were 6 bases for V and 1 base for J; bases not matched to a gene: 7. As DNA, the CDR3 is TGTGCCAGCAGCCAGACTAGCGGGGGCCATTCCTACGAGCAGTACTTC. It is translated as CASSQTSGGHSYEQYF.